This T cell receptor beta chain was sequenced for a study of blood T cell repertoires in COVID-19. Across the study: Acute and convalescent COVID-19 specimens originated in the United States, Italy and Spain. PBMCs, B-cell-depleted T cells, or T cells were the source of the cDNA or gDNA that made up the material.

Germline V gene sequence: CDR1 SGHAT, CDR2 FQNNGV. Trimming took off 3 bases at V and 11 bases at J, with 9 bases between the two ends. This CDR3 has 11 amino acids. Using immunoSEQ multiplex PCR, the repertoire was profiled, and TCRdb retains in-frame clones only, with some absent. This repertoire shows 100,000 to 120,000 clones, 80% to 90% found once; its top ten account for approximately 4.2%. V gene TRBV11-2 combines with J gene TRBJ2-3; no reliable D call. Sequences were obtained from peripheral blood. This TCR came from a woman aged 50 to 60 with acute or convalescent COVID-19. Here the CDR3 DNA reads TGTGCCAGCAGCTTTCTCGCAGGGCAGTATTTT. It translates to CASSFLAGQYF.